These 29 T cell receptor beta chains were sequenced from one sample in a study of human T cells and chemical hapten exposure. Time point noted: patch test 1, 2 weeks after DPC sensitization. Described treatment: therapeutic diphenylcyclopropenone sensitization with weekly scalp DPC. TCRdb reanalysed the RACE reads using MiXCR and keeps one entry per CDR3 protein. The sample includes tens of thousands of distinct CDR3 sequences, approximately 32% of them seen just once. The material was whole blood, obtained in connection with sensitization to the hapten diphenylcyclopropenone (DPC). The origin of the receptors is a man aged 35 to 55 with alopecia areata. Some clones in this sample may be carry-over from other donors' samples.

This clonotype was counted between two and nine times. The rearrangement joins TRBV12-3 or TRBV12-4 to TRBJ2-1, with 7 nucleotides matching TRBD2. V lost 6 bases, J lost 7 bases, and 18 bases stayed unmatched. The CDR3 has 17 amino acids. The CDR3 sequence: CASSPNLWLAVGNEQFF. DNA for the CDR3: TGTGCCAGCAGCCCAAATTTGTGGCTAGCGGTGGGAAATGAGCAGTTCTTC.

This clonotype was seen only a few times. The chain is built from TRBV20-1 and TRBJ1-2, with TRBD1 as a possible D gene (6 bases). The V end lost 1 base, the J end lost 7 bases, and 16 bases lay between the germline ends. Germline CDR1 DFQATT, CDR2 SNEGSKA (reference sequence). CDR3 length: 14 residues. CDR3 sequence reads: CSARGDGGGGGYTF. The CDR3 DNA is TGCAGTGCTAGAGGAGATGGGGGCGGTGGTGGCTACACCTTC.

This clonotype was counted only a few times. The V gene is TRBV6-6, the J gene TRBJ1-2; TRBD1 matches at 10 bases. CDR1 is MNHNY, CDR2 SVGAGI, per germline (reference sequence). CDR3 length: 15 residues. The junction had 1 base not matched to a gene; V was cut back by 1 base and J by 2 bases. As DNA, the CDR3 is TGTGCCAGCAGTTACTGGACAGGGGGGAACTATGGCTACACCTTC. This encodes CASSYWTGGNYGYTF.

The J gene is TRBJ2-1, the V gene TRBV12-3 or TRBV12-4, with D possibly being TRBD1 (5 bases). The V and J ends lost 7 bases and 2 bases respectively, with 12 bases between them. There are 14 residues in the CDR3. CDR3 residues: CASNPDSTYNEQFF. The CDR3 DNA reads TGTGCCAGCAACCCTGACAGCACCTACAATGAGCAGTTCTTC.

This chain connects TRBV6-5 to TRBJ2-3; TRBD1 aligns across 9 bases. Germline V gene data show CDR1 as MNHEY and CDR2 as SVGAGI. The CDR3 is 18 residues long. J was trimmed by 1 base and V by 0 bases; bases with no gene match: 8. The CDR3 bases are TGTGCCAGCAGTTACTCGGGACAGGGAAGTGGCGGCACAGATACGCAGTATTTT. It specifies CASSYSGQGSGGTDTQYF.

The chain combines TRBV20-1 with TRBJ2-7, with a tentative D call TRBD2 (6 bases). Per germline, CDR1 DFQATT and CDR2 SNEGSKA (reference sequence). The CDR3 runs to 12 residues. Trimming shortened V by 5 bases and J by 6 bases, and 14 bases separated the two germline ends. The CDR3 sequence: CSARGIAGEQYF. The CDR3 bases are TGCAGTGCTCGCGGGATCGCGGGCGAGCAGTACTTC.

The CDR3 nucleotides are TGTGCCAGCAGTCCCCAGACAGGGAAGTGCGACGAGCAGTACTTC. Translated: CASSPQTGKCDEQYF. V is TRBV12-3 or TRBV12-4 and J is TRBJ2-7, with 7 bases lining up with TRBD1. CDR3 size: 15 residues. V lost 5 bases to trimming and J lost 5 bases; unmatched junction nucleotides: 12.

The chain employs TRBV6-5 and TRBJ2-1; 8 bases are shared with TRBD2. The germline V gene has CDR1 MNHEY and CDR2 SVGAGI. There are 12 residues in the CDR3. V lost 6 bases to trimming and J lost 13 bases; unmatched junction nucleotides: 8. DNA for the CDR3: TGTGCCAGCAGCCCAAAGCGGGGGCGTCAGTTCTTC. Translating it yields CASSPKRGRQFF.

The chain combines TRBV24-1 with TRBJ2-2; TRBD2 is a possible D gene (6 bases). Per germline, CDR1 KGHDR and CDR2 SFDVKD. The CDR3 runs 11 residues. V lost 8 bases, J lost 7 bases, and 7 bases lay in between. As DNA, the CDR3 is TGTGCCACCATGGAGGGCGGGGAGCTGTTTTTT. This codes for CATMEGGELFF.

This clonotype turned up a few times. The gene calls are TRBV27 and TRBJ2-7; TRBD1 matches at 8 bases. The length of the CDR3 is 14 residues. V gave up 9 bases and J gave up 7 bases; unmatched junction bases: 14. Germline CDR1 MNHEY, CDR2 SMNVEV (reference sequence). The CDR3 sequence: CASRTWDRSREQYF. For the CDR3, the DNA is TGTGCCAGTAGGACCTGGGACAGGTCTAGAGAGCAGTACTTC.

The J gene is TRBJ2-1, the V gene TRBV29-1; D ambiguous. This CDR3 contains 12 residues. Germline V gives CDR1 SQVTM, CDR2 ANQGSEA. The V end lost 4 bases, the J end lost 5 bases, and 9 bases lay between the germline ends. The CDR3 bases are TGCAGCGTTGGTGTGGTGGACAATGAGCAGTTCTTC. The encoded protein is CSVGVVDNEQFF.

V usage is TRBV5-1 and J usage is TRBJ1-3, with 7 bases lining up with TRBD1. This CDR3 contains 16 residues. Germline V gene data show CDR1 as SGHRS and CDR2 as YFSETQ. V was pared by 4 bases and J by 3 bases, with 10 bases of the junction left unmatched. The DNA of the CDR3 is TGCGCCAGCAGCCGACAGGGTCCGATAGGTGGAAACACCATATATTTT. Its protein product is CASSRQGPIGGNTIYF.

In its sample, this clonotype was seen a few times. This sequence joins TRBV4-3 and TRBJ1-1; D is perhaps TRBD1 (6 bases). Trimming pared 4 bases from V and 1 base from J, leaving 10 bases between. The CDR3 is 14 amino acids. Per the germline V gene, CDR1 is LGHNA and CDR2 is YSLEER. DNA of the CDR3: TGCGCCAGCAGCCGGACAGACTCGAACACTGAAGCTTTCTTT. Amino acids: CASSRTDSNTEAFF.

V usage is TRBV28 and J usage is TRBJ1-2; D ambiguous. Germline V lookup: CDR1 MDHEN, CDR2 SYDVKM. Trimming shortened V by 7 bases and J by 4 bases, and 13 bases separated the two germline ends. The CDR3 has 13 residues. CDR3 DNA: TGTGCCAGCACCGAACAACAGCGCTATGGCTACACCTTC. Amino acid sequence: CASTEQQRYGYTF.

The chain has TRBV27 and TRBJ2-3; D is uncertain. The V gene lost 2 bases and the J gene lost 0 bases, with 6 bases spanning the gap. The CDR3 consists of 14 residues. Germline V gene data show CDR1 as MNHEY and CDR2 as SMNVEV (reference sequence). The CDR3 sequence is CASSLIGSTDTQYF. The CDR3 bases are TGTGCCAGCAGTTTAATCGGGAGCACAGATACGCAGTATTTT.

This clonotype was seen a few times. The V gene is TRBV4-1, the J gene TRBJ1-4, with TRBD1 matching over 7 bases. CDR1 MGHRA and CDR2 YSYEKL come from the germline V gene. The CDR3 length is 17 residues. With V trimmed by 1 base and J by 6 bases, 11 bases remained unmatched. CDR3 in amino acids: CASSQVGRGRKDEKLFF. The DNA for the CDR3 is TGCGCCAGCAGCCAAGTTGGGAGGGGGCGCAAGGATGAAAAACTGTTTTTT.

The genes are TRBV7-9 and TRBJ1-5; tentatively, D is TRBD1 (5 bases). The V end was cut by 1 base, the J end by 7 bases, with 17 bases between. Germline lookup yields CDR1 SEHNR and CDR2 FQNEAQ (reference sequence). CDR3 length equals 16 residues. CDR3 protein: CASSLGAQGATQPQHF. As DNA, the CDR3 is TGTGCCAGCAGCTTAGGGGCCCAGGGTGCGACCCAGCCCCAGCATTTT.

This clonotype was observed a handful of times. The V gene is TRBV7-2, the J gene TRBJ2-6, with 9 bases aligning to TRBD2. Germline V gene lookup returns CDR1 SGHTA and CDR2 FQGNSA. The length of the CDR3 is 15 residues. The V and J ends lost 2 bases and 10 bases, in that order; junction bases with no gene match: 6. This CDR3 is CASSLRAGGKNVLTF. The CDR3 DNA is TGTGCCAGCAGCTTACGGGCGGGAGGGAAGAACGTCCTGACTTTC.

A word on this clonotype: One end of the junction does not line up with germline, which may come from a read error. The genes are TRBV9 and TRBJ2-4; D may correspond to TRBD1 or TRBD2 (5 bases each). Germline V gene lookup returns CDR1 SGDLS and CDR2 YYNGEE. The CDR3 is 13 amino acids. The DNA of the CDR3 is TGTGCCAGCAGCGAAGGGGCCCGGGACCGACCCGTCTTC. Translation: CASSEGARDRPVF.

This chain uses TRBV6-5 with TRBJ1-1, with a tentative D call TRBD1 (6 bases). Trimming left V 0 bases short and J 5 bases short, with 13 bases between. The CDR3 extends over 15 amino acids. Germline-derived CDR1 and CDR2 are MNHEY and SVGAGI. The CDR3 bases are TGTGCCAGCAGTTACTCGACTCAGGGGAGGACTGAAGCTTTCTTT. Translation gives CASSYSTQGRTEAFF.

This clonotype came up once. The chain is built from TRBV7-9 and TRBJ2-3; tentative D call: TRBD2 (5 bases). This CDR3 spans 14 amino acids. The germline CDR1 and CDR2 sequences are SEHNR and FQNEAQ (reference sequence). V was pared by 2 bases and J by 5 bases, with 11 bases between. CDR3 region: CASSLSGNVDTQYF. The CDR3 nucleotides read TGTGCCAGCAGCTTATCCGGGAATGTAGATACGCAGTATTTT.

This sequence joins TRBV12-3 or TRBV12-4 and TRBJ1-4; 8 bases match TRBD1. With V trimmed by 3 bases and J by 7 bases, 4 bases remained unmatched. This CDR3 comprises 14 residues. The CDR3 region has the DNA TGTGCCAGCAGTTTCGACAGGGGCGGTGAAAAACTGTTTTTT. Its translation: CASSFDRGGEKLFF.

The chain has TRBV7-2 and TRBJ2-3, with 15 nucleotides matching TRBD2. V lost 5 bases and J lost 0; bases outside the gene matches: 6. This CDR3 comprises 18 residues. CDR1 SGHTA and CDR2 FQGNSA come from the germline V gene. The CDR3 reads CASSPRTSGRGSTDTQYF. CDR3 nucleotides: TGTGCCAGCAGCCCCCGGACTAGCGGGAGGGGGAGCACAGATACGCAGTATTTT.

The J gene is TRBJ2-1, the V gene TRBV18; 11 nucleotides align to TRBD2. Trimming at V came to 5 bases and at J to 1 base, leaving 7 bases not matched to a gene. Germline CDR1 is KGHSH and CDR2 is LQKENI. The CDR3 is made up of 17 amino acids. The CDR3 region is CASSAFGTSGSYNEQFF. CDR3 DNA sequence: TGTGCCAGCTCAGCGTTCGGGACTAGCGGTTCCTACAATGAGCAGTTCTTC.

This clonotype is deemed medium-sized. CDR3 in amino acids: CASSPRSSYEQYF. CDR3 nucleotide sequence: TGTGCCAGCAGCCCTCGAAGCTCCTACGAGCAGTACTTC. This sequence joins TRBV11-1 and TRBJ2-7; unclear D gene. Germline values: CDR1 SGHAT, CDR2 FQDESV (reference sequence). There are 13 residues in the CDR3. V dropped 5 bases and J dropped 0 bases, with 8 bases sitting between them.

This clonotype has just one count. V and J are TRBV7-2 and TRBJ2-3; D is ambiguous. Germline V lookup: CDR1 SGHTA, CDR2 FQGNSA. V was clipped by 5 bases and J by 4 bases, with 10 bases between them. This CDR3 is 13 amino acids long. The CDR3 here is CASSKRWADTQYF. CDR3 DNA sequence: TGTGCCAGCAGCAAACGGTGGGCAGATACGCAGTATTTT.

V usage is TRBV27 and J usage is TRBJ1-2; a weak D match, TRBD1 (6 bases). There are 12 residues in the CDR3. Germline V gene sequence: CDR1 MNHEY, CDR2 SMNVEV (reference sequence). V lost 2 bases, J lost 5 bases, and 6 bases lay in between. This CDR3 reads CASSLRGYGYTF. CDR3 sequence (DNA): TGTGCCAGCAGTTTAAGGGGGTATGGCTACACCTTC.

The table lists this clonotype with a few counts. The V gene is TRBV6-4, the J gene TRBJ1-4; tentative D call: TRBD1 (5 bases). The CDR3 runs to 16 residues. The germline V gene has CDR1 MRHNA and CDR2 SNTAGT. V was clipped by 0 bases and J by 12 bases, with 20 bases between them. The DNA of the CDR3 is TGTGCCAGCAGTGACTCAGGATTGGGACCGCCGGAGGAACTGTTTTTT. This sequence encodes CASSDSGLGPPEELFF.

The chain employs TRBV4-1 and TRBJ2-1, with 11 positions matching TRBD2. The V gene end was trimmed by 0 bases and the J gene end by 10 bases; junction bases not matched to a gene: 17. The V gene's germline CDR1 is MGHRA and CDR2 YSYEKL. This CDR3 has 19 amino acids. The CDR3 nucleotides are TGCGCCAGCAGCCAAGATCCGGTGCCCGCGGGACTAGCGGATGGGGAGCAGTTCTTC. This codes for CASSQDPVPAGLADGEQFF.